This T cell receptor beta chain was identified in a study of technical replicates of blood from several donors. Libraries were prepared by immunoSEQ multiplex PCR; TCRdb keeps only in-frame clonotypes and omits some of them. Counted here are about 84,000 clones, 95% to 98% occurring once; the ten biggest clones make up approximately 0.14%. The CDR3 is made up of 15 amino acids. Germline assignment: CDR1 MNHNY and CDR2 SVGAGI (reference sequence). The V segment lost 0 bases and the J segment 0 bases; nucleotides outside the gene matches: 2. The source of this sequence is a human donor in good health. This chain uses TRBV6-6 with TRBJ2-7, with 7 nucleotides matching TRBD2. The material sequenced was T cells isolated from PBMCs. The CDR3 sequence is CASSYSGGGSYEQYF. CDR3 sequence (DNA): TGTGCCAGCAGTTACTCTGGCGGGGGCTCCTACGAGCAGTACTTC.